What follows describes a single T cell receptor beta chain. Its antigen remains unidentified. This CDR3 is built from 14 residues. Germline CDR1 reads SGHRS; CDR2 reads YFSETQ. V was cut by 0 bases and J by 3 bases, with 10 bases left in between. The sample is drawn from a study of OX40 agonist ivuxolimab in advanced cancers. With autoimmune disease history or systemic immunosuppression, patients were excluded. Using immunoSEQ multiplex PCR, the repertoire was profiled, and TCRdb retains in-frame clones only, with some absent. The sample holds some 81,000 clones, around 82% seen once. Points from the study as a whole: With doses of 0.1-3.0 mg/kg, partial responders showed among the lowest clonal expansion. CD8+ T cells showed, on average, more clonal expansion than CD4+ cells.

The sequence was obtained from an adult with an advanced solid tumor such as melanoma, head and neck, liver or kidney cancer. The J gene is TRBJ2-7, the V gene TRBV5-1; no clear D. The source was CD4+ or CD8+ T cells sorted from blood, collected in a trial of the OX40 agonist ivuxolimab. The CDR3 reads CASSLGQLYYEQYF. DNA of the CDR3: TGCGCCAGCAGCTTGGGGCAGTTATACTACGAGCAGTACTTC.